Listed below are T cell receptor beta chains from one sample, sequenced in a study of blood T cells in healthy people across ages. TCRdb re-derived calls from the 5' RACE reads in MiXCR, one entry per CDR3 protein. The table lists about 1,800,000 distinct CDR3 sequences, roughly 30% of them singletons. The material sequenced was blood. All receptors come from a woman under 40 in good health. The CDR3 runs from the conserved cysteine through the conserved F or W. The D gene is left open where the match is weak. Not all rows give a size; the values are once, few, many and, for expanded clones, a class.

d_call | clone_size | j_call | v_call | cdr3_length | cdr3_aa | cdr3_nt
NA | NA | TRBJ2-3 | TRBV5-1 | 16 | CASSFSGRTSTDTQYF | TGCGCCAGCAGCTTTTCGGGGCGCACCTCCACAGATACGCAGTATTTT
NA | few | TRBJ2-7 | TRBV6-5 | 15 | CASLSTGAQGNEQYF | TGTGCCAGCCTAAGCACGGGGGCACAGGGCAACGAGCAGTACTTC
NA | NA | TRBJ2-7 | TRBV25-1 | 12 | CASSAPPGEQYF | TGTGCCAGCAGTGCCCCGCCGGGCGAGCAGTACTTC
TRBD2 | NA | TRBJ2-3 | TRBV29-1 | 15 | CSVEGTSGLSDMQYF | TGCAGCGTTGAGGGGACTAGCGGATTGTCAGATATGCAGTATTTT
NA | NA | TRBJ2-3 | TRBV12-5 | 16 | CASGLVGQDLRDTQYF | TGTGCTAGTGGTTTGGTTGGGCAGGACCTCAGGGATACGCAGTATTTT
NA | once | TRBJ1-2 | TRBV12-3/TRBV12-4 | 13 | CASRSPAGGGCTF | TGTGCCAGCCGGAGCCCTGCTGGGGGTGGCTGCACCTTC
NA | NA | TRBJ1-5 | TRBV5-1 | 13 | CASSVTGPQPQHF | TGCGCCAGCAGCGTAACCGGGCCTCAGCCCCAGCATTTT
NA | many | TRBJ2-5 | TRBV10-3 | 13 | CAISRTPQETQYF | TGTGCCATCAGTAGGACGCCCCAAGAGACCCAGTACTTC
NA | NA | TRBJ1-2 | TRBV6-2/TRBV6-3 | 15 | CASSSAGGFNYGYTF | TGTGCCAGCAGTTCGGCAGGAGGGTTTAACTATGGCTACACCTTC
NA | few | TRBJ2-5 | TRBV6-2/TRBV6-3 | 13 | CASSSRTQETQYF | TGTGCCAGCAGCTCGCGGACCCAAGAGACCCAGTACTTC
NA | many | TRBJ2-5 | TRBV4-3 | 15 | CASSQDRQGRETQYF | TGCGCCAGCAGCCAAGATCGGCAGGGAAGGGAGACCCAGTACTTC
TRBD2 | NA | TRBJ2-3 | TRBV4-1 | 18 | CASSQDSFGGGFTDTQYF | TGCGCCAGCAGCCAAGATTCCTTCGGCGGGGGGTTCACAGATACGCAGTATTTT
TRBD2 | many | TRBJ2-7 | TRBV11-2 | 14 | CASSPGGVGYEQYF | TGTGCCAGCTCCCCTGGGGGGGTAGGCTACGAGCAGTACTTC
NA | NA | TRBJ1-5 | TRBV7-9 | 14 | CASSLSGRVQPQHF | TGTGCCAGCAGCTTAAGCGGGCGCGTCCAGCCCCAGCATTTT
NA | few | TRBJ2-1 | TRBV4-3 | 15 | CASSLRTYPEEKQFF | TGCGCCAGCAGCCTCAGGACGTACCCCGAGGAGAAGCAGTTCTTC
NA | NA | TRBJ2-7 | TRBV9 | 14 | CASSGGDGPYEQYF | TGTGCCAGCAGCGGGGGGGACGGACCCTACGAGCAGTACTTC
NA | few | TRBJ2-7 | TRBV6-6 | 14 | CASSSEGGRYEQYF | TGTGCCAGCAGCTCCGAGGGGGGGCGTTACGAGCAGTACTTC
NA | NA | TRBJ1-1 | TRBV18 | 13 | CASSPDAGTEAFF | TGTGCCAGCTCACCAGACGCTGGCACTGAAGCTTTCTTT
NA | few | TRBJ2-7 | TRBV5-1 | 15 | CASSPEAGIMDEQYF | TGCGCCAGCAGCCCGGAGGCAGGGATCATGGACGAGCAGTACTTC
NA | many | TRBJ1-5 | TRBV10-3 | 19 | CAISAGPPGSVGDNQPQHF | TGTGCCATCAGTGCTGGGCCCCCGGGGAGTGTCGGGGACAATCAGCCCCAGCATTTT
NA | NA | TRBJ1-5 | TRBV27 | 14 | CASSPRSLSQPQHF | TGTGCCAGCAGTCCCCGAAGTCTGAGTCAGCCCCAGCATTTT
NA | NA | TRBJ2-1 | TRBV28 | 17 | CASSSLLILEGYNEQFF | TGTGCCAGCAGCAGTTTATTGATCCTAGAAGGGTACAATGAGCAGTTCTTC
NA | NA | TRBJ2-7 | TRBV10-1 | 11 | CASSESGSWYF | TGCGCCAGCAGTGAGTCGGGAAGTTGGTACTTC
NA | NA | TRBJ2-3 | TRBV3-1 | 17 | CASSQPLGRSRTDTQYF | TGTGCCAGCAGCCAGCCCCTCGGGCGGAGCCGCACAGATACGCAGTATTTT
NA | NA | TRBJ1-5 | TRBV30 | 12 | CTWSRYNQPQHF | TGTACCTGGAGTAGATACAATCAGCCCCAGCATTTT
NA | NA | TRBJ2-5 | TRBV20-1 | 16 | CSARDLLRGAQKTQYF | TGCAGTGCTAGAGATCTTCTCCGGGGGGCCCAAAAGACCCAGTACTTC
NA | many | TRBJ2-7 | TRBV7-9 | 16 | CASTQAAGQFSYEQYF | TGTGCCAGCACCCAGGCCGCGGGACAGTTCTCCTACGAGCAGTACTTC